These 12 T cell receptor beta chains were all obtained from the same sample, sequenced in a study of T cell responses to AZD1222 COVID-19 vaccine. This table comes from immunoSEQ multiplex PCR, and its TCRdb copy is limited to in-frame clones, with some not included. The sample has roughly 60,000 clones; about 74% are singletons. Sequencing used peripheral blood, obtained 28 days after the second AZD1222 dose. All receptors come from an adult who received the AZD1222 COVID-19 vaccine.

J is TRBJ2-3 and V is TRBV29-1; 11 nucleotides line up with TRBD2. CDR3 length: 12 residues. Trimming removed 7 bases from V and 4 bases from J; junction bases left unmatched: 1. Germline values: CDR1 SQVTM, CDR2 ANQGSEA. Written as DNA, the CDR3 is TGCAGCGCTAGCGGGGGGTCAGATACGCAGTATTTT. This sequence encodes CSASGGSDTQYF.

Written as DNA, the CDR3 is TGTGCCAGCTCGCCAGTGGACACCGGGGAGCTGTTTTTT. Amino acids: CASSPVDTGELFF. The chain employs TRBV18 and TRBJ2-2; D remains ambiguous. Per germline, CDR1 KGHSH and CDR2 LQKENI. Deletions cut 6 bases from V and 3 bases from J, with 8 bases between. The CDR3 is 13 amino acids.

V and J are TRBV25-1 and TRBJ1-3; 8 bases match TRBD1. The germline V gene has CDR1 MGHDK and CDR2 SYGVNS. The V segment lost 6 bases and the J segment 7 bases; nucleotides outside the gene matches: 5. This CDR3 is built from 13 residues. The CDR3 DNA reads TGTGCCAGCAGGTTCGGACAGGGTAACACCATATATTTT. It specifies CASRFGQGNTIYF.

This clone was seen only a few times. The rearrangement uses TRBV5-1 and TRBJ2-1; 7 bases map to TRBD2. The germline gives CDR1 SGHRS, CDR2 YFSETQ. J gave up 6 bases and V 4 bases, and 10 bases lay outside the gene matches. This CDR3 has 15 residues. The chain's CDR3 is CASSRVAGIGNEQFF. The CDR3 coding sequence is TGCGCCAGCAGCCGGGTAGCGGGTATAGGCAATGAGCAGTTCTTC.

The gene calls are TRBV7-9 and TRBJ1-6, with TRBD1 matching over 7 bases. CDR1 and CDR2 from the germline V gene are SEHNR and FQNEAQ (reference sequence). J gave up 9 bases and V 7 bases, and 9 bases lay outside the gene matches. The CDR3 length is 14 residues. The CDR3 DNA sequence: TGTGCCAGCACCCCAGCAGGGGGAATTTCACCCCTCCACTTT. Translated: CASTPAGGISPLHF.

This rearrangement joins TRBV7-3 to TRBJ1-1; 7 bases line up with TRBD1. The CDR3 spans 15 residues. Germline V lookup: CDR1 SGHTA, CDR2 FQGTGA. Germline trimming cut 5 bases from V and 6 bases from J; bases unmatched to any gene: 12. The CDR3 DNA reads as TGTGCCAGCAGCCCCGGGACAGCCCCGGGCGCTGAAGCTTTCTTT. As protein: CASSPGTAPGAEAFF.

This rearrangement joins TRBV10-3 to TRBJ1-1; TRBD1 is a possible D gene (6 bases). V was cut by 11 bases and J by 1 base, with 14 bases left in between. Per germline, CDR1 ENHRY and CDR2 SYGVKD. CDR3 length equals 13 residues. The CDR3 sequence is CASTRQENTEAFF. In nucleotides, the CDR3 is TGTGCCTCCACAAGACAGGAGAACACTGAAGCTTTCTTT.

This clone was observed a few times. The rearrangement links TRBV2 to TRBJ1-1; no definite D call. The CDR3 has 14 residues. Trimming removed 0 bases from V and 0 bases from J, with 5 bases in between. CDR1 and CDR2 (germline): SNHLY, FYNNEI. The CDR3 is CASSEARMNTEAFF. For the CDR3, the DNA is TGTGCCAGCAGTGAAGCGCGGATGAACACTGAAGCTTTCTTT.

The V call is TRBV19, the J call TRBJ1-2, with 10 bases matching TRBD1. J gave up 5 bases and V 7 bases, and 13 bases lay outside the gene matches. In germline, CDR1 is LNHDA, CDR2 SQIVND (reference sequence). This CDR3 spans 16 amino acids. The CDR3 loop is CASTILRTGGMYGYTF. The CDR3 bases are TGTGCCAGTACCATCCTCAGGACAGGGGGAATGTATGGCTACACCTTC.

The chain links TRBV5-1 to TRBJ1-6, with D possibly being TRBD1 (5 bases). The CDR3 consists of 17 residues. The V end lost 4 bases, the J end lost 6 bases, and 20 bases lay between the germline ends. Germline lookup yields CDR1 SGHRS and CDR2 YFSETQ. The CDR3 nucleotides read TGCGCCAGCAGCCGATCATCGTCCGGGGGTGGTAATTCACCCCTCCACTTT. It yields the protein CASSRSSSGGGNSPLHF.

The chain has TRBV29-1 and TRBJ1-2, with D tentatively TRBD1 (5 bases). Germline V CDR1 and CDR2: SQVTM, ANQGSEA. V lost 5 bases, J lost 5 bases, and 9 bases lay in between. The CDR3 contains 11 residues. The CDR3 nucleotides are TGCAGCGTTTGGGACGGGTATGGCTACACCTTC. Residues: CSVWDGYGYTF.

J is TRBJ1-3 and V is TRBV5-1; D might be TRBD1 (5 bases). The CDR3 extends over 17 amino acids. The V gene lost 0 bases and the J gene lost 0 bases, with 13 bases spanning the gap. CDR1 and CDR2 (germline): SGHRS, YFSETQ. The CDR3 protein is CASSLGGAGRSGNTIYF. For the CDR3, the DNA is TGCGCCAGCAGCTTGGGCGGCGCGGGACGCTCTGGAAACACCATATATTTT.